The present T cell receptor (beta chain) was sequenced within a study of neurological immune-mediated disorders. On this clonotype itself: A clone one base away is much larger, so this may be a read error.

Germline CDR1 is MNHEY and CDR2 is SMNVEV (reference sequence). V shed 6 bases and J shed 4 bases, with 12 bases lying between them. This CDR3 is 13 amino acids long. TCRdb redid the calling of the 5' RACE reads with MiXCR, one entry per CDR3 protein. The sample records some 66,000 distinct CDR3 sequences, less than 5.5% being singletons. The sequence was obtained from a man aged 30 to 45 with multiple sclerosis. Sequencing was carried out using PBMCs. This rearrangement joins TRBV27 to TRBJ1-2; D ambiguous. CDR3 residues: CASRSVGLYGYTF. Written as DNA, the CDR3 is TGTGCCAGCAGATCCGTAGGTCTCTATGGCTACACCTTC.